Below, 30 T cell receptor beta chains from the same sample are listed, as sequenced in a study of blood T cells in healthy people across ages. Alongside a J-beta primer mix, a sample-barcoded 5' primer served in a second PCR lasting about 7 to 11 cycles. TCRdb reprocessed the 5' RACE reads via MiXCR and lists one record per CDR3 protein. This table holds 800,000 to 950,000 distinct CDR3 sequences, roughly 29% found once. The sample also formed part of further work on T cells of mothers and their children.

Source material: blood. All receptors derive from a woman in her forties in good health.

About this clonotype: A read error is possible here, since a much larger clone lies one base away. The chain couples TRBV5-1 to TRBJ1-1; the D gene is possibly TRBD1 (6 bases). Germline V gives CDR1 SGHRS, CDR2 YFSETQ. The CDR3 is 15 amino acids. V was trimmed by 4 bases and J by 1 base, leaving 14 bases between them. The CDR3 loop reads CASSPQGRRNTEAFF. In DNA form, the CDR3 reads TGCGCCAGCAGCCCCCAGGGGAGGAGGAACACTGAAGCTTTCTTT.

The chain carries TRBV11-2 and TRBJ2-5, with 9 bases matching TRBD2. Looked up from germline, CDR1 is SGHAT and CDR2 is FQNNGV. The CDR3 runs 17 residues. The V and J ends lost 0 bases and 5 bases, in that order; junction bases with no gene match: 10. DNA of the CDR3: TGTGCCAGCAGCTTAGATATCGGGGCGGGACTAGCTGAGACCCAGTACTTC. It yields the protein CASSLDIGAGLAETQYF. Supplemented by reference TRBV11-2 and TRBJ2-5, the full variable domain reads EAGVAQSPRYKIIEKRQSVAFWCNPISGHATLYWYQQILGQGPKLLIQFQNNGVVDDSQLPKDRFSAERLKGVDSTLKIQPAKLEDSAVYLCASSLDIGAGLAETQYFGPGTRLLVL.

The genes are TRBV12-3 or TRBV12-4 and TRBJ1-1; tentatively, D is TRBD1 (6 bases). V was cut by 3 bases and J by 1 base, with 12 bases left in between. This CDR3 is 15 amino acids long. In DNA, the CDR3 is TGTGCCAGCAGTTTTCACAGGGCACCGAACACTGAAGCTTTCTTT. It is translated as CASSFHRAPNTEAFF.

The chain is built from TRBV6-5 and TRBJ2-1, with 10 positions matching TRBD2. Trimming at V came to 10 bases and at J to 9 bases, leaving 12 bases not matched to a gene. CDR1 and CDR2 from the germline V gene are MNHEY and SVGAGI. The CDR3 runs 14 residues. The CDR3 region is CATAKGLAGVEQFF. Written as DNA, the CDR3 is TGTGCCACCGCAAAGGGGCTAGCGGGAGTTGAGCAGTTCTTC.

V usage is TRBV5-1 and J usage is TRBJ1-3; D uncertain. Germline lookup yields CDR1 SGHRS and CDR2 YFSETQ. This CDR3 is built from 14 residues. Between the trimmed V and J ends, which lost 4 bases and 2 bases, there was a span of 10 bases. The CDR3 sequence is CASSGDYTGNTIYF. As DNA, the CDR3 is TGCGCCAGCAGCGGGGATTATACTGGAAACACCATATATTTT.

This clonotype was detected only a few times. The chain links TRBV28 to TRBJ1-2; D unclear. Trimming took off 6 bases at V and 7 bases at J, with 9 bases between the two ends. This CDR3 is built from 11 residues. Germline CDR1 MDHEN, CDR2 SYDVKM. The CDR3 sequence: CASRDSVGYTF. CDR3 in DNA: TGTGCCAGCAGGGATTCCGTTGGCTACACCTTC.

V and J are TRBV18 and TRBJ1-6; D possibly corresponds to TRBD1 (6 bases). This CDR3 is built from 13 residues. The V end lost 2 bases, the J end lost 11 bases, and 10 bases lay between the germline ends. Germline CDR1 KGHSH, CDR2 LQKENI. The CDR3 DNA reads TGTGCCAGCTCACCAGGGGGCGAAACACCCCTCCACTTT. Its protein product is CASSPGGETPLHF.

This rearrangement joins TRBV5-1 to TRBJ2-2; D gene ambiguous. The CDR3 sequence is 14 residues long. V gave up 0 bases and J gave up 6 bases, with 9 bases separating them. Germline V gene lookup returns CDR1 SGHRS and CDR2 YFSETQ. The CDR3 loop reads CASSLVAPPGELFF. The CDR3 DNA follows: TGCGCCAGCAGCTTGGTGGCCCCTCCCGGGGAGCTGTTTTTT.

This sequence joins TRBV29-1 and TRBJ2-1; 7 positions agree with TRBD2. Judging by the DNA end, TRBJ2-7 fits better; the J call may be wrong. Germline loops: CDR1 SQVTM, CDR2 ANQGSEA. There are 16 residues in the CDR3. The CDR3 bases are TGCAGCGTTGAGGGGGACTACCGTAGCTCCTACAATGAGCAGTACTTC. It codes for CSVEGDYRSSYNEQYF.

In this sample, this clonotype turned up once. The genes are TRBV10-3 and TRBJ2-5; D is unresolved. The CDR3 spans 13 residues. CDR1 and CDR2 from the germline V gene are ENHRY and SYGVKD. V gave up 3 bases and J gave up 4 bases, with 9 bases separating them. CDR3 residues: CAISEPVGETQYF. CDR3 DNA: TGTGCCATCAGTGAACCCGTAGGAGAGACCCAGTACTTC.

The chain has TRBV18 and TRBJ1-2, with 7 bases aligning to TRBD1. The V and J ends lost 4 bases and 0 bases, in that order; junction bases with no gene match: 8. This CDR3 region has 16 residues. Germline CDR1 is KGHSH and CDR2 is LQKENI. The CDR3 coding sequence is TGTGCCAGCTCACAAGAACCGCAGGGGGCTAACTATGGCTACACCTTC. This sequence encodes CASSQEPQGANYGYTF.

This clonotype has more than one count but fewer than ten. The chain employs TRBV6-5 and TRBJ2-6; the D is unclear. The CDR3 is made up of 15 amino acids. Trimming took 5 bases from V and 0 from J, leaving 8 bases between them. The germline V gene encodes CDR1 MNHEY and CDR2 SVGAGI. The CDR3 loop reads CASSPRDSGANVLTF. The CDR3 bases are TGTGCCAGCAGTCCCCGCGACTCTGGGGCCAACGTCCTGACTTTC.

This clonotype was observed at least ten times. The chain has TRBV4-3 and TRBJ1-2, with D maybe TRBD1 (5 bases). The CDR3 length is 15 residues. CDR1 is LGHNA and CDR2 is YSLEER in the germline V gene. The ends were cut back, 3 bases at V and 7 bases at J, with 18 bases in the middle. The CDR3 region is CASSHTKMGGGGYTF. The CDR3 DNA reads TGCGCCAGCAGCCATACGAAGATGGGGGGTGGTGGCTACACCTTC.

This clonotype was seen only a few times. The gene calls are TRBV12-3 or TRBV12-4 and TRBJ2-7; 8 bases map to TRBD1. This CDR3 is 15 amino acids long. Trimming removed 6 bases from V and 5 bases from J; junction bases left unmatched: 12. CDR3 region: CASSTPGQGSHEQYF. For the CDR3, the DNA is TGTGCCAGCAGCACGCCCGGACAGGGAAGCCACGAGCAGTACTTC.

The chain's CDR3 is CASSLMAGKSEKLFF. CDR3 in DNA: TGTGCCAGCAGTTTAATGGCAGGGAAGAGTGAAAAACTGTTTTTT. The chain links TRBV28 to TRBJ1-4, with D perhaps matching TRBD1 (5 bases). This CDR3 region has 15 residues. Germline CDR1 is MDHEN and CDR2 is SYDVKM. V was pared by 2 bases and J by 7 bases, with 14 bases between.

This chain links TRBV28 with TRBJ2-1; D might be TRBD2 (6 bases). The CDR3 totals 13 residues. The V gene lost 5 bases and the J gene lost 10 bases, with 15 bases spanning the gap. Germline CDR1 and CDR2: MDHEN and SYDVKM. The CDR3 reads CASSIKGLYEQFF. CDR3 nucleotides: TGTGCCAGCAGTATAAAGGGACTTTACGAGCAGTTCTTC.

The chain is built from TRBV28 and TRBJ2-1, with D possibly matching TRBD1 (6 bases). The J call may be mistaken, given a closer DNA end match to TRBJ1-1. Germline V lookup: CDR1 MDHEN, CDR2 SYDVKM. CDR3 size: 17 residues. For the CDR3, the DNA is TGTGCCAGTACTAGCCCGACAGGCTCCTCAATTAGGACCGAAGCTTTCTTT. Translating gives CASTSPTGSSIRTEAFF.

The chain combines TRBV28 with TRBJ2-5; TRBD1 matches at 10 bases. This CDR3 region has 18 residues. With 3 bases clipped from V and 4 bases from J, the junction kept 14 bases outside the gene matches. Germline V gene data show CDR1 as MDHEN and CDR2 as SYDVKM. This chain's CDR3 is CASSLWVDPGQGRETQYF. CDR3 nucleotides: TGTGCCAGCAGTTTGTGGGTAGATCCGGGACAGGGGAGAGAGACCCAGTACTTC.

This chain links TRBV3-1 with TRBJ2-1, with D possibly TRBD2 on 5 matching bases. V was cut by 6 bases and J by 10 bases, with 10 bases left in between. Germline V gene data show CDR1 as LGHDT and CDR2 as YNNKEL (reference sequence). The CDR3 covers 11 residues. The CDR3 here is CASSSPGEQFF. As DNA, the CDR3 is TGTGCCAGCAGTTCTCCGGGGGAGCAGTTCTTC.

V gene TRBV2 combines with J gene TRBJ2-1; 9 bases agree with TRBD2. V trimming: 7 bases; J trimming: 9 bases; junction bases outside the gene matches: 10. The CDR3 consists of 14 residues. Germline V gene sequence: CDR1 SNHLY, CDR2 FYNNEI. CDR3 amino acids: CASTSGTSYGEQFF. The DNA for the CDR3 is TGTGCCAGCACGTCCGGGACTAGCTACGGTGAGCAGTTCTTC.

This clonotype was observed a handful of times. V is TRBV4-3 and J is TRBJ2-3; maybe TRBD1 (6 bases). Trimming removed 0 bases from V and 5 bases from J, with 15 bases in between. Per the germline V gene, CDR1 is LGHNA and CDR2 is YSLEER. The CDR3 spans 16 residues. The CDR3 reads CASSQEGPLRGDTQYF. In DNA, the CDR3 is TGCGCCAGCAGCCAAGAAGGGCCGCTCAGGGGAGATACGCAGTATTTT.

This clonotype was counted only a few times. The gene calls are TRBV6-1 and TRBJ2-1; 7 positions match TRBD2. The CDR3 has 16 amino acids. Trimming removed 2 bases from V and 8 bases from J; junction bases left unmatched: 12. Germline CDR1 reads MNHNS; CDR2 reads SASEGT. CDR3 sequence: CASSEPGAGYSDEQFF. DNA for the CDR3: TGTGCCAGCAGTGAACCTGGAGCGGGGTACTCGGATGAGCAGTTCTTC.

With respect to this clonotype: A single base separates this from a much larger clone, so it may be a read error. The CDR3 nucleotides read TGTGCCAGCAGGGTCCGGGACAGGGGATACGAGCAGTACTTC. Its translation: CASRVRDRGYEQYF. The chain combines TRBV25-1 with TRBJ2-7; 10 bases match TRBD1. After removal of 6 bases from V and 4 bases from J, the junction contained 6 bases not matched to a gene. The germline CDR1 and CDR2 sequences are MGHDK and SYGVNS. CDR3 size: 14 residues.

With respect to this clonotype: One end of the junction is discordant with germline, which a read error may explain. The chain joins TRBV20-1 to TRBJ2-2, with TRBD1 matching over 9 bases. CDR1 and CDR2 from the germline V gene are DFQATT and SNEGSKA (reference sequence). The CDR3 is 17 residues long. CDR3 bases: TGCAGTGCAGGCGATTCCGGGACAGGGACGAACACCGGGGAGCCGTTTTTT. Amino acid sequence: CSAGDSGTGTNTGEPFF.

V is TRBV7-2 and J is TRBJ2-1, with D possibly TRBD1 on 6 matching bases. The CDR3 has 14 residues. Trimming cost V 4 bases and J 4 bases, with 11 bases left between them. Per germline, CDR1 SGHTA and CDR2 FQGNSA. The CDR3 DNA is TGTGCCAGCAGCTGTCCAGGGGTTTACAATGAGCAGTTCTTC. Protein: CASSCPGVYNEQFF.

The genes are TRBV7-3 and TRBJ1-1; no firm D call. Germline CDR1 and CDR2: SGHTA and FQGTGA. V lost 5 bases and J lost 3, with 10 bases in between. This CDR3 is built from 13 residues. This CDR3 is CASSPSRYTEAFF. For the CDR3, the DNA is TGTGCCAGCAGCCCAAGCCGATACACTGAAGCTTTCTTT.

The V and J genes are TRBV5-5 and TRBJ1-5, with 8 bases fitting TRBD1. J was trimmed by 9 bases and V by 0 bases; bases with no gene match: 5. There are 14 residues in the CDR3. The germline V gene has CDR1 SGHKS and CDR2 YYEKEE (reference sequence). For the CDR3, the DNA is TGTGCCAGCAGCTTGGGACAGGGGCCGATGCCCCAGCATTTT. The encoded protein is CASSLGQGPMPQHF.

This chain links TRBV7-9 with TRBJ1-4, with D maybe TRBD1 (5 bases). The ends were cut back, 4 bases at V and 5 bases at J, with 14 bases in the middle. This CDR3 is built from 15 residues. The germline V gene has CDR1 SEHNR and CDR2 FQNEAQ (reference sequence). The CDR3 nucleotides read TGTGCCAGCAGCTCTTGGGACTCCACGAATGAAAAACTGTTTTTT. Residues: CASSSWDSTNEKLFF.

The CDR3 protein is CASSRPRSGTTDTQYF. The CDR3 coding sequence is TGTGCCAGCAGCCGTCCCCGTAGCGGGACCACAGATACGCAGTATTTT. The gene calls are TRBV7-9 and TRBJ2-3; TRBD2 aligns across 8 bases. Germline loops: CDR1 SEHNR, CDR2 FQNEAQ (reference sequence). V lost 5 bases to trimming and J lost 2 bases; unmatched junction nucleotides: 9. This CDR3 has 16 amino acids.

V usage is TRBV4-1 and J usage is TRBJ2-5; D might be TRBD1 (5 bases). V lost 1 base and J lost 11, with 23 bases in between. Looked up from germline, CDR1 is MGHRA and CDR2 is YSYEKL. The CDR3 is 16 residues long. CDR3 DNA sequence: TGCGCCAGCAGCCAAGGGGGCACAGTCCCTTCCTACAAGCAGTACTTC. Amino acid sequence: CASSQGGTVPSYKQYF.